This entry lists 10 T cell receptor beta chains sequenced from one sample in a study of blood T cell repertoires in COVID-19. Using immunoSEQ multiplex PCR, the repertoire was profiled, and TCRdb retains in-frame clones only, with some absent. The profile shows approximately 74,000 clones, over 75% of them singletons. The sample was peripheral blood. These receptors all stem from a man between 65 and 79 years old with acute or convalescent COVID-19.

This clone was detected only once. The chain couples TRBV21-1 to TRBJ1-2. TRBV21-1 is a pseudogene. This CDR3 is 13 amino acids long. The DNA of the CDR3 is TGTGCCAGCAAGGAGGAGAAAAACTATGGCTACACCTTC. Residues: CASKEEKNYGYTF.

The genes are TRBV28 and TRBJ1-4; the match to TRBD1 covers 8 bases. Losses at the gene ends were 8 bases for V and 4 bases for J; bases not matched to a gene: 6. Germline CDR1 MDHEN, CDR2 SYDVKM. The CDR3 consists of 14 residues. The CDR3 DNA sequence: TGTGCCAGCCGCTTGGACAGGGTTAATGAAAAACTGTTTTTT. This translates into CASRLDRVNEKLFF.

CDR3 region: CAISDAANQPQHF. The CDR3 nucleotides are TGTGCCATCAGCGATGCGGCCAATCAGCCCCAGCATTTT. The rearrangement links TRBV10-3 to TRBJ1-5; D gene unclear. The V end lost 6 bases, the J end lost 3 bases, and 9 bases lay between the germline ends. The CDR3 is 13 residues long. Germline-derived CDR1 and CDR2 are ENHRY and SYGVKD.

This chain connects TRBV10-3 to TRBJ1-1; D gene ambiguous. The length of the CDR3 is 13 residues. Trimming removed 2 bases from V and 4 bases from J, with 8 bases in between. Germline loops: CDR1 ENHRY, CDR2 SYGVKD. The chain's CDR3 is CAISEVAGTEAFF. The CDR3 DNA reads TGTGCCATCAGTGAGGTGGCTGGCACTGAAGCTTTCTTT.

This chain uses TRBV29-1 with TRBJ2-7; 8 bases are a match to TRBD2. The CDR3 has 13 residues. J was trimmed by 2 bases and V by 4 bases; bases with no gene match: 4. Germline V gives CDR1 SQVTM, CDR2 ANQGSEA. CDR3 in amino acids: CSVGAGATYEQYF. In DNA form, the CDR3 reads TGCAGCGTTGGAGCGGGGGCGACCTACGAGCAGTACTTC.

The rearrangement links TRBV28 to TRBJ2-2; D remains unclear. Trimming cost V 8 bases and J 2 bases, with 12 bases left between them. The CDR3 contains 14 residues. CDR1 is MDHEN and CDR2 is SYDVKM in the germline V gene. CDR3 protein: CASGDILNTGELFF. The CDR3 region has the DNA TGTGCCAGCGGCGACATTCTCAACACCGGGGAGCTGTTTTTT.

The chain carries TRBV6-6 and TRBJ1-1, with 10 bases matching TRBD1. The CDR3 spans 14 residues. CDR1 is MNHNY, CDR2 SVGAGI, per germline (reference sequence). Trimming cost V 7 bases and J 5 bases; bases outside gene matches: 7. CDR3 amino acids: CASNKGQGITEAFF. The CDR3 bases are TGTGCCAGCAATAAGGGACAGGGGATTACTGAAGCTTTCTTT.

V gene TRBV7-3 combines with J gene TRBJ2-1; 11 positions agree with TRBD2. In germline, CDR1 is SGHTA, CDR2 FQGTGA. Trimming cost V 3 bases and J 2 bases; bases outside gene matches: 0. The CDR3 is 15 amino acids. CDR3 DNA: TGTGCCAGCAGCTTGGGACTAGCGGCCTACAATGAGCAGTTCTTC. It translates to CASSLGLAAYNEQFF.

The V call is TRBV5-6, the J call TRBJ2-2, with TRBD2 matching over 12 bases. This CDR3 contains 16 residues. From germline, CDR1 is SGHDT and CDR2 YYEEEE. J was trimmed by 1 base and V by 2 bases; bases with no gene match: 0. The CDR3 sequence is CASSLLAGGNTGELFF. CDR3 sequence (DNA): TGTGCCAGCAGCTTACTAGCGGGGGGGAACACCGGGGAGCTGTTTTTT.

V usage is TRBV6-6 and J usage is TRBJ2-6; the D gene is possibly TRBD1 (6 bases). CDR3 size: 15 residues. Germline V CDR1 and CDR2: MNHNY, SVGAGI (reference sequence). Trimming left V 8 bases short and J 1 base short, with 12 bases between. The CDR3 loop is CASLQGRSGANVLTF. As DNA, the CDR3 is TGTGCCAGCTTGCAGGGGAGATCTGGGGCCAACGTCCTGACTTTC.